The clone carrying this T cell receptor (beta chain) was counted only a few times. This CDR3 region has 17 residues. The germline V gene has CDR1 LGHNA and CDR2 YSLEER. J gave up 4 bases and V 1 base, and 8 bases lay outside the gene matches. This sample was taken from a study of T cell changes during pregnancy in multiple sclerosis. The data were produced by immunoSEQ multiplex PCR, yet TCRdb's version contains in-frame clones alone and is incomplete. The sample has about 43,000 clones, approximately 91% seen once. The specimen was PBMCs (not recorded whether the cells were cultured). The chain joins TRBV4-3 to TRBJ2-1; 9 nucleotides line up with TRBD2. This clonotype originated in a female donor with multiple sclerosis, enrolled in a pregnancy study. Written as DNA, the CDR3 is TGCGCCAGCAGCCAAGGAGCTAGCGGGATAGTTTACAATGAGCAGTTCTTC. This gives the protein CASSQGASGIVYNEQFF.